Following are 17 T cell receptor beta chains from one sample sequenced in a study of technical replicates of blood from a handful of donors. The assay was immunoSEQ multiplex PCR, and TCRdb's table has in-frame clones only and misses some. This repertoire shows fewer than 85,000 clones, 96% found once; its top ten account for 0.3% to 0.35%. The sample comprised T cells isolated from PBMCs. These TCRs come from a human donor in good health.

CDR3 nucleotide sequence: TGTGCCAGCAGACAGGGTTTCTCTGGAAACACCATATATTTT. Translated: CASRQGFSGNTIYF. The V and J genes are TRBV28 and TRBJ1-3; D might be TRBD1 (6 bases). V lost 6 bases and J 0 bases, leaving 9 bases between the germline ends. Germline V gives CDR1 MDHEN, CDR2 SYDVKM. This CDR3 spans 14 amino acids.

The rearrangement joins TRBV9 to TRBJ1-4, with 7 bases that match TRBD1. The length of the CDR3 is 15 residues. V lost 0 bases to trimming and J lost 3 bases; unmatched junction nucleotides: 2. The V gene's germline CDR1 is SGDLS and CDR2 YYNGEE. The CDR3 DNA follows: TGTGCCAGCAGCGTAGGAGGGGGCTCTAATGAAAAACTGTTTTTT. It specifies CASSVGGGSNEKLFF.

V usage is TRBV19 and J usage is TRBJ2-4; 7 nucleotides match TRBD2. Losses at the gene ends were 1 base for V and 8 bases for J; bases not matched to a gene: 2. Germline CDR1 reads LNHDA; CDR2 reads SQIVND (reference sequence). This CDR3 is 13 amino acids long. CDR3 sequence (DNA): TGTGCCAGTAGTATAGTCAGCGGGGACATTCAGTACTTC. Residues: CASSIVSGDIQYF.

CDR3 sequence: CASSGGSTDTQYF. The CDR3 nucleotides read TGCGCCAGCAGCGGCGGTAGCACAGATACGCAGTATTTT. The gene calls are TRBV5-1 and TRBJ2-3; no firm D call. The CDR3 runs to 13 residues. Germline CDR1 reads SGHRS; CDR2 reads YFSETQ. Trimming took 4 bases from V and 0 from J, leaving 6 bases between them.

V and J are TRBV4-3 and TRBJ2-1; 10 nucleotides match TRBD2. After removal of 2 bases from V and 5 bases from J, the junction contained 6 bases not matched to a gene. The germline V gene encodes CDR1 LGHNA and CDR2 YSLEER. The length of the CDR3 is 16 residues. The chain's CDR3 is CASSQQAGGAHNEQFF. The CDR3 coding sequence is TGCGCCAGCAGCCAACAAGCGGGAGGGGCCCACAATGAGCAGTTCTTC.

The CDR3 here is CASSLQGIYGYTF. CDR3 coding DNA: TGTGCCAGCAGCCTACAGGGGATCTATGGCTACACCTTC. V is TRBV14 and J is TRBJ1-2, with 7 bases that match TRBD1. CDR3 size: 13 residues. Germline V gene sequence: CDR1 SGHDN, CDR2 FVKESK. The V segment lost 4 bases and the J segment 4 bases; nucleotides outside the gene matches: 3.

The DNA of the CDR3 is TGTGCCAGCAAAGTCACAGCTCCATCGCCTGAAGCTTTCTTT. Residues: CASKVTAPSPEAFF. The genes are TRBV6-5 and TRBJ1-1; D call uncertain. Germline-derived CDR1 and CDR2 are MNHEY and SVGAGI. The CDR3 runs to 14 residues. V shed 7 bases and J shed 6 bases, with 18 bases lying between them.

The J gene is TRBJ2-4, the V gene TRBV6-1, with D perhaps matching TRBD2 (5 bases). V was cut by 0 bases and J by 7 bases, with 19 bases left in between. The germline gives CDR1 MNHNS, CDR2 SASEGT. The CDR3 is 17 residues long. CDR3 nucleotide sequence: TGTGCCAGCAGTGAAGCTCCCAGGACTGGCGGCAGGAACATTCAGTACTTC. It specifies CASSEAPRTGGRNIQYF.

This clone was detected once. The V and J genes are TRBV15 and TRBJ2-1; D unresolved. The ends were cut back, 2 bases at V and 0 bases at J, with 8 bases in the middle. The CDR3 spans 15 residues. Germline assignment: CDR1 LNHNV and CDR2 YYDKDF (reference sequence). CDR3 DNA: TGTGCCACCAGCAGAATCTCGAGCTCCTACAATGAGCAGTTCTTC. Translating it yields CATSRISSSYNEQFF.

The chain joins TRBV2 to TRBJ2-7; no clear D. The CDR3 extends over 15 amino acids. Germline V gives CDR1 SNHLY, CDR2 FYNNEI. V gave up 1 base and J gave up 3 bases, with 13 bases separating them. As DNA, the CDR3 is TGTGCCAGCAGTGAAGTTGGCAGGAAAAGCTACGAGCAGTACTTC. Translating it yields CASSEVGRKSYEQYF.

This clone was seen just once. The V call is TRBV27, the J call TRBJ1-2; 8 positions match TRBD1. The CDR3 sequence is 18 residues long. Germline assignment: CDR1 MNHEY and CDR2 SMNVEV (reference sequence). V was pared by 8 bases and J by 0 bases, with 17 bases of the junction left unmatched. The CDR3 spells CASFGKTGQDLANYGYTF. CDR3 DNA sequence: TGTGCCAGCTTTGGGAAAACGGGACAGGACTTAGCTAACTATGGCTACACCTTC.

The rearrangement joins TRBV27 to TRBJ2-3; possibly TRBD2 for D (7 bases). This CDR3 spans 16 amino acids. Trimming stripped 0 bases from V and 3 bases from J, with 13 bases between. Germline values: CDR1 MNHEY, CDR2 SMNVEV (reference sequence). CDR3 region: CASSLSAGRGTDTQYF. The CDR3 region has the DNA TGTGCCAGCAGTTTATCAGCGGGAAGGGGGACAGATACGCAGTATTTT.

Details on this clone: A read error may account for a junction end that differs from germline. The chain has TRBV28 and TRBJ1-2; D possibly corresponds to TRBD1 (6 bases). The CDR3 spans 13 residues. The germline gives CDR1 MDHEN, CDR2 SYDVKM. The chain's CDR3 is CASSFQGHYRYTF. CDR3 nucleotides: TGTGCCAGCAGTTTTCAGGGGCACTATCGCTACACCTTC.

This sequence joins TRBV5-1 and TRBJ2-3; D is possibly TRBD1 (5 bases). The CDR3 contains 15 residues. V lost 2 bases and J lost 0, with 10 bases in between. Germline-derived CDR1 and CDR2 are SGHRS and YFSETQ. CDR3 protein: CASSFQGYSTDTQYF. The CDR3 region has the DNA TGCGCCAGCAGCTTTCAGGGTTACAGCACAGATACGCAGTATTTT.

The chain recombines TRBV7-8 with TRBJ2-3; 10 nucleotides match TRBD2. This CDR3 has 16 amino acids. Germline V gives CDR1 SGHVS, CDR2 FQNEAQ. V was clipped by 4 bases and J by 6 bases; unmatched bases: 10. Here the CDR3 DNA reads TGTGCCAGCAGCTCAAGCGGGAGGGTCCTTAGGGATACGCAGTATTTT. Translated: CASSSSGRVLRDTQYF.

The count of this clone is one. V and J are TRBV7-3 and TRBJ1-1, with 7 bases matching TRBD1. The junction had 7 bases not matched to a gene; V was cut back by 5 bases and J by 4 bases. The germline CDR1 and CDR2 sequences are SGHTA and FQGTGA. This CDR3 region has 14 residues. The CDR3 sequence is CASSDTGDRTEAFF. The CDR3 nucleotides are TGTGCCAGCAGCGACACAGGGGACCGCACTGAAGCTTTCTTT.

The chain joins TRBV2 to TRBJ1-3; the D gene is possibly TRBD1 (5 bases). The CDR3 contains 15 residues. CDR1 is SNHLY, CDR2 FYNNEI, per germline. The germline V and J ends were trimmed by 6 bases and 0 bases, with 12 bases remaining between them. CDR3: CASSRDSSSGNTIYF. The CDR3 DNA is TGTGCCAGCAGCCGAGACAGCTCCTCTGGAAACACCATATATTTT.